This entry describes one T cell receptor beta chain. Antigen: not known. These data are taken from a study of Graves' ophthalmopathy and Graves' hyperthyroidism. Study-wide context: At initial diagnosis, peripheral blood was obtained, and this preceded any treatment.

Ophthalmopathy was moderately-to-severely active, CAS at least 3, NOSPECS at least 4, lasting under 3 months. Overall study findings and caveats: Blood also contained most of the expanded thyroid clonotypes above 0.001 frequency. In predicting ophthalmopathy progression, the model reached 70% to 71% sensitivity and under 75% specificity.

From RNA, the CDR3 regions of TCR beta chains were amplified and sequenced. HTBI-primed RT-PCR formed the first round, and a multiplex PCR formed the second. One entry per CDR3 protein results from TCRdb running MiXCR on the multiplex PCR reads. The data hold about 210,000 distinct CDR3 sequences, with 29% observed a single time. Germline V gene sequence: CDR1 MGHRA, CDR2 YSYEKL. CDR3 size: 15 residues. Germline trimming cut 4 bases from V and 3 bases from J; bases unmatched to any gene: 8. This TCR was recovered from a man in his forties or fifties with Graves' ophthalmopathy. Input material: peripheral blood. J is TRBJ1-1 and V is TRBV4-1; 7 bases fit TRBD1. The CDR3 is CASSPEDRVYTEAFF. In DNA form, the CDR3 reads TGCGCCAGCAGCCCAGAAGACAGGGTATACACTGAAGCTTTCTTT.